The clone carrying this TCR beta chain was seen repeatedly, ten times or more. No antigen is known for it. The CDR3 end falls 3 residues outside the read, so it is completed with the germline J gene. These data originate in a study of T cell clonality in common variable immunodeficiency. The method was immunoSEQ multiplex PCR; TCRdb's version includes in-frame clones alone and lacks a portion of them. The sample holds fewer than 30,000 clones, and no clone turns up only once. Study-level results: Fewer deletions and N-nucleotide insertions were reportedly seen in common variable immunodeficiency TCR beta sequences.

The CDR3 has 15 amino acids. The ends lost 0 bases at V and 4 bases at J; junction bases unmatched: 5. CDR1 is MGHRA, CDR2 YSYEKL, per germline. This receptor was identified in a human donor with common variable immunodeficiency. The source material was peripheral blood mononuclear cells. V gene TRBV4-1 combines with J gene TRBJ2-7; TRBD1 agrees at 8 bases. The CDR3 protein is CASSQEGQGTYEQYF. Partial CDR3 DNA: TGCGCCAGCAGCCAAGAAGGACAGGGAACGTACGAG.